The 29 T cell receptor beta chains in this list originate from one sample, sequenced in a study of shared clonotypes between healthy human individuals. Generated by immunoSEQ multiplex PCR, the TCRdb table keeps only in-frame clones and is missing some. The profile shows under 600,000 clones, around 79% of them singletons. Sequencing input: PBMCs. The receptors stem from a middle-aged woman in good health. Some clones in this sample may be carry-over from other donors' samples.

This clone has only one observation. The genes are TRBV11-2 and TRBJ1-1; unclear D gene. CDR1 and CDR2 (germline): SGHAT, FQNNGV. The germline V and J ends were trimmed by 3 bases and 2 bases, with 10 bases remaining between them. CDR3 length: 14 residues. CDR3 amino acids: CASSLGFDNTEAFF. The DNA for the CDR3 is TGTGCCAGCAGCTTGGGCTTCGACAACACTGAAGCTTTCTTT.

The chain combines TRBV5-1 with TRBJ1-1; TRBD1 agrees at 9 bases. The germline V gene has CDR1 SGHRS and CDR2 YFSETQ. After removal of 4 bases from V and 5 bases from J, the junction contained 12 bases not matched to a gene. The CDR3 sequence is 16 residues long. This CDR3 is CASSAHTGGAFTEAFF. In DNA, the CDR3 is TGCGCCAGCAGCGCCCACACAGGGGGCGCGTTTACTGAAGCTTTCTTT.

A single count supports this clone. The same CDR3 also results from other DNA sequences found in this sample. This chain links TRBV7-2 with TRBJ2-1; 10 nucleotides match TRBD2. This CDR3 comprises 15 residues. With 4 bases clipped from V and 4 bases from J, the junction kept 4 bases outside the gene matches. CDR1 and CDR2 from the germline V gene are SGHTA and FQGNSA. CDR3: CASSSGTSAYNEQFF. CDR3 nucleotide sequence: TGTGCCAGCAGCTCCGGGACTAGCGCTTACAATGAGCAGTTCTTC.

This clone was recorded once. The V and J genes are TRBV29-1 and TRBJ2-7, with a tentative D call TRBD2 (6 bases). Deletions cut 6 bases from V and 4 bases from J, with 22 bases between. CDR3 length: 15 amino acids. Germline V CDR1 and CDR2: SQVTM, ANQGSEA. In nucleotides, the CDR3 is TGCAGCGTGAACCCCTCGGGACTGGGGGGTTACGAGCAGTACTTC. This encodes CSVNPSGLGGYEQYF.

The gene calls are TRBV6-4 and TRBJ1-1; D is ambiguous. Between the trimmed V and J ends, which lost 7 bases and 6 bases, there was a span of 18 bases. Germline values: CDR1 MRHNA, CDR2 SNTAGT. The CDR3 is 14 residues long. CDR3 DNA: TGTGCCAGCAAGGTTGCGGGGATCGCGTCTGAAGCTTTCTTT. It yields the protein CASKVAGIASEAFF.

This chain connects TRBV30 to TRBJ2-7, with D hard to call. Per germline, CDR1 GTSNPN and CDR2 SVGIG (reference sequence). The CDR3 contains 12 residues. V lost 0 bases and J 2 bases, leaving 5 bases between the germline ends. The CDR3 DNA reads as TGTGCCTGGAGTGTAAGGGCCTACGAGCAGTACTTC. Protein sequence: CAWSVRAYEQYF.

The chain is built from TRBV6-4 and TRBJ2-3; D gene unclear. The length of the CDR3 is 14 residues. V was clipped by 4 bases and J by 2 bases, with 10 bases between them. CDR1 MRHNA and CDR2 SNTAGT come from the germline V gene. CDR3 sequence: CASSGGTDTDTQYF. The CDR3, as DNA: TGTGCCAGCAGTGGGGGAACTGACACAGATACGCAGTATTTT.

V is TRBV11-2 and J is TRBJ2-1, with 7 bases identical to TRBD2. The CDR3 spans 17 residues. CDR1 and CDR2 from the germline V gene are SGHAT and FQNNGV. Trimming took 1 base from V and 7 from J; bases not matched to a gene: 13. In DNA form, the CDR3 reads TGTGCCAGCAGCTTAGGCCTCGGTGGGGGGAGGGCGAATGAGCAGTTCTTC. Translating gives CASSLGLGGGRANEQFF.

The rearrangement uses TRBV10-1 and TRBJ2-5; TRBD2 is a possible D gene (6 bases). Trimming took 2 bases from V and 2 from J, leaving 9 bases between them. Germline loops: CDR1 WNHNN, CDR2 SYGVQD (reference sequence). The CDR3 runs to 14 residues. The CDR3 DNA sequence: TGCGCCAGCAGTGAGAGCCGGGGGCAAGAGACCCAGTACTTC. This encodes CASSESRGQETQYF.

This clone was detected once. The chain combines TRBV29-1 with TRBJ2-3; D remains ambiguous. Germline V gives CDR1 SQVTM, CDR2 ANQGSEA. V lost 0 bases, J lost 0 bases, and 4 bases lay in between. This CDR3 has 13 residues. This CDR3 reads CSVEDLSTDTQYF. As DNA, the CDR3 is TGCAGCGTTGAAGATCTCAGCACAGATACGCAGTATTTT.

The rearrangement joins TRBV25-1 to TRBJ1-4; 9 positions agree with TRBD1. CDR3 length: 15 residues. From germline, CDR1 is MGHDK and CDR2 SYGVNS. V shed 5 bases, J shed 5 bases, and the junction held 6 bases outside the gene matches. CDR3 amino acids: CASSKTGTGNEKLFF. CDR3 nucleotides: TGTGCCAGCAGTAAGACCGGGACAGGGAATGAAAAACTGTTTTTT.

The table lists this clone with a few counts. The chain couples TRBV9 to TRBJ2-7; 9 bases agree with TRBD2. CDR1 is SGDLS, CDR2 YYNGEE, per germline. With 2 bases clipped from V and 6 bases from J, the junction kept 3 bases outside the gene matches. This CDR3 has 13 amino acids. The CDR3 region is CASSVSGGIEQYF. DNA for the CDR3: TGTGCCAGCAGCGTCAGCGGGGGGATCGAGCAGTACTTC.

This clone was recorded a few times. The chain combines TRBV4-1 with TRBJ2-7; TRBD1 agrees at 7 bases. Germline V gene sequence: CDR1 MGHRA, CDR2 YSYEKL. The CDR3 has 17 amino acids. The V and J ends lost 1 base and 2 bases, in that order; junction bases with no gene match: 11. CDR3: CASSQAPMTGKAYEQYF. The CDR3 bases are TGCGCCAGCAGCCAAGCCCCTATGACAGGGAAGGCCTACGAGCAGTACTTC.

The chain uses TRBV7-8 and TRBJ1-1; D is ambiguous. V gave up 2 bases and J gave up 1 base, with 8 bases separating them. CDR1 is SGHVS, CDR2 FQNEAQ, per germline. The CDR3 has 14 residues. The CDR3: CASSLWEENTEAFF. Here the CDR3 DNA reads TGTGCCAGCAGCTTATGGGAAGAGAACACTGAAGCTTTCTTT.

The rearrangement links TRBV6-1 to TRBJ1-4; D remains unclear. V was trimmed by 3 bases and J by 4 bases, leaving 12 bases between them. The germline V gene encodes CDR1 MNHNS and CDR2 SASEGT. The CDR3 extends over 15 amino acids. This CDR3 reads CASSDRTGYNEKLFF. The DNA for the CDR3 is TGTGCCAGCAGTGACCGAACCGGGTATAATGAAAAACTGTTTTTT.

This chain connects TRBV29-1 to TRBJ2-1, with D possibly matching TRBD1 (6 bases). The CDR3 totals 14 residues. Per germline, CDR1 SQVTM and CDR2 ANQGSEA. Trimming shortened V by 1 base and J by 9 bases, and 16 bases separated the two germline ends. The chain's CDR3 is CSVEGGHSSREQFF. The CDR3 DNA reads TGCAGCGTTGAAGGGGGACACAGTTCACGTGAGCAGTTCTTC.

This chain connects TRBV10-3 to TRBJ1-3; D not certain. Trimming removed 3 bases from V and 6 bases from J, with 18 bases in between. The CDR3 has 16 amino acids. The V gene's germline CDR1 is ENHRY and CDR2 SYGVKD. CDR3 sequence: CAISDTDPAAVNTIYF. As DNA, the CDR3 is TGTGCCATCAGTGACACCGACCCCGCAGCTGTAAACACCATATATTTT.

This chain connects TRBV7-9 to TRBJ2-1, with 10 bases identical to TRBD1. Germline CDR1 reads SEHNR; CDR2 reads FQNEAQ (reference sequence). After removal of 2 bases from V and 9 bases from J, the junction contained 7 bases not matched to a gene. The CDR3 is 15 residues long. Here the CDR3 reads CASSLMGQGLGEQFF. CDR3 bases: TGTGCCAGCAGCTTAATGGGACAGGGGTTAGGTGAGCAGTTCTTC.

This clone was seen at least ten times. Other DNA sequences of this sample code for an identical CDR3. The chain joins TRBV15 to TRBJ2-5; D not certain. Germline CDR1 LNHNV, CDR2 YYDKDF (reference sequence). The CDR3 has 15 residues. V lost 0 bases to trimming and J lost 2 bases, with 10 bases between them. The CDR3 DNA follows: TGTGCCACCAGCAGAGATCCACAGCAACAAGAGACCCAGTACTTC. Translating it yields CATSRDPQQQETQYF.

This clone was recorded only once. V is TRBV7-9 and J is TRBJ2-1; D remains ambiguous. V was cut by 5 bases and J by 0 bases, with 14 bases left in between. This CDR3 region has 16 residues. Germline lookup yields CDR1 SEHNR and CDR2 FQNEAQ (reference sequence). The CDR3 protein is CASSNVRRSSYNEQFF. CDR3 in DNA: TGTGCCAGCAGCAATGTCCGTCGGAGCTCCTACAATGAGCAGTTCTTC.

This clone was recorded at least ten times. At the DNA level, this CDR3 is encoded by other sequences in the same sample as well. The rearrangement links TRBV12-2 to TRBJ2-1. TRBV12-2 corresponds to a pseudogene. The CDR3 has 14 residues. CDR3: CASRLGRDNGVQFF. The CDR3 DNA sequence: TGTGCAAGTCGCTTAGGGAGGGACAACGGAGTGCAGTTCTTC.

This chain's CDR3 is CASLEAGEYEQYF. DNA for the CDR3: TGTGCCAGCTTGGAAGCGGGAGAGTATGAGCAGTACTTC. The chain couples TRBV28 to TRBJ2-7; 8 bases are a match to TRBD2. The CDR3 contains 13 residues. CDR1 and CDR2 (germline): MDHEN, SYDVKM. After removal of 8 bases from V and 7 bases from J, the junction contained 10 bases not matched to a gene.

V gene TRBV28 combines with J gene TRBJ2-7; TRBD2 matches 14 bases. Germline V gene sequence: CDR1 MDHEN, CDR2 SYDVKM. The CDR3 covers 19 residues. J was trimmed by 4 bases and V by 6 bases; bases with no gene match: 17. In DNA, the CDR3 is TGTGCCAGCAGAAAGGGACTAGCGGGAGCCTACTTAGGAACGTACGAGCAGTACTTC. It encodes CASRKGLAGAYLGTYEQYF. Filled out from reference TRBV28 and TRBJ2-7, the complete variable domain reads DVKVTQSSRYLVKRTGEKVFLECVQDMDHENMFWYRQDPGLGLRLIYFSYDVKMKEKGDIPEGYSVSREKKERFSLILESASTNQTSMYLCASRKGLAGAYLGTYEQYFGPGTRLTVT.

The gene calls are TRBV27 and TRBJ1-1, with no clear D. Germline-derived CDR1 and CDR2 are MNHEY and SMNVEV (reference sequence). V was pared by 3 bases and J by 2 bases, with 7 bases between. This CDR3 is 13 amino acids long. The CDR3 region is CASSFRTNTEAFF. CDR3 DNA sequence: TGTGCCAGCAGTTTTCGAACAAACACTGAAGCTTTCTTT.

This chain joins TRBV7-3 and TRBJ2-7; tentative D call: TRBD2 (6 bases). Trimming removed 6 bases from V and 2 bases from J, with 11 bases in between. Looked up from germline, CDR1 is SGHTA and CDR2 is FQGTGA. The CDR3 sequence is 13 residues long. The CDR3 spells CASRGTSTYEQYF. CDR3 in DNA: TGTGCCAGCAGAGGGACTTCGACCTACGAGCAGTACTTC.

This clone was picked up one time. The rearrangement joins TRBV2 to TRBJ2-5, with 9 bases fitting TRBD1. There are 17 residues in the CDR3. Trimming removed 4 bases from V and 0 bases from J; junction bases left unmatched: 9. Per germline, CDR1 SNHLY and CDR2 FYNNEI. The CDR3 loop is CASSASRQGENQETQYF. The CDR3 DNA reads TGTGCCAGCAGTGCTTCGCGACAGGGGGAAAACCAAGAGACCCAGTACTTC.

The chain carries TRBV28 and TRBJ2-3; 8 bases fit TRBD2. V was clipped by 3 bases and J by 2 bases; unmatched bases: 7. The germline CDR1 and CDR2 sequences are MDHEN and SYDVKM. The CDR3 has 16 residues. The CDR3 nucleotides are TGTGCCAGCAGTTTTCCGGTAGCGGGATACACAGATACGCAGTATTTT. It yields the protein CASSFPVAGYTDTQYF.

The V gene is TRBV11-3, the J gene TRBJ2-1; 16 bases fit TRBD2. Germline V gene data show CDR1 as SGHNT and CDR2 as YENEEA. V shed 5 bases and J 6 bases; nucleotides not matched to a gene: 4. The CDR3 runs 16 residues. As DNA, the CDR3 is TGTGCCAGCAGCGCGGGACTAGCGGGAGGGCCCAATGAGCAGTTCTTC. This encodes CASSAGLAGGPNEQFF.

The CDR3 reads CASSPGGDEGNTIYF. The CDR3 bases are TGTGCCAGCTCACCAGGAGGGGATGAGGGAAACACCATATATTTT. The rearrangement joins TRBV18 to TRBJ1-3, with D possibly matching TRBD1 (5 bases). The V end lost 2 bases, the J end lost 4 bases, and 12 bases lay between the germline ends. CDR3 size: 15 residues. CDR1 and CDR2 from the germline V gene are KGHSH and LQKENI.